The rows below give T cell receptor beta chains drawn from one sample of a study of shared clonotypes between healthy human individuals. The method was immunoSEQ multiplex PCR; TCRdb's version includes in-frame clones alone and lacks a portion of them. The table includes roughly 2.6 million clones, around 90% detected once. What was sequenced was naive CD4+ T cells sorted from blood. All receptors derive from a man aged 18 to 30 in good health. Each CDR3 is given with its conserved first and last residue. A D gene is named only where the DNA matches it firmly. A clone size is listed for some rows: how often the clone was seen (once, few, many), or a class if it is expanded.

v_call: TRBV4-3; clone_size: NA; j_call: TRBJ1-1; d_call: TRBD1; cdr3_aa: CASSRIQGAEAFF; cdr3_nt: TGCGCCAGCAGCCGTATACAGGGGGCTGAAGCTTTCTTT
v_call: TRBV7-2; clone_size: NA; j_call: TRBJ2-1; d_call: TRBD2; cdr3_aa: CASSLVGASGRSEQFF; cdr3_nt: TGTGCCAGCAGCTTAGTAGGAGCTAGCGGGAGGAGTGAGCAGTTCTTC
v_call: TRBV30; clone_size: NA; j_call: TRBJ2-3; d_call: NA; cdr3_aa: CAWRGDHADTQYF; cdr3_nt: TGTGCCTGGAGGGGGGATCATGCAGATACGCAGTATTTT
v_call: TRBV18; clone_size: NA; j_call: TRBJ2-5; d_call: NA; cdr3_aa: CASRSSAGQTQYF; cdr3_nt: TGTGCCAGCCGATCATCCGCGGGACAGACCCAGTACTTC
v_call: TRBV6-5; clone_size: NA; j_call: TRBJ2-7; d_call: NA; cdr3_aa: CASSGGSYEQYF; cdr3_nt: TGTGCCAGCAGCGGGGGTTCCTACGAGCAGTACTTC
v_call: TRBV5-1; clone_size: NA; j_call: TRBJ2-7; d_call: TRBD1; cdr3_aa: CASSSTGTGGSYEQYF; cdr3_nt: TGCGCCAGCAGCTCCACCGGGACAGGAGGCTCCTACGAGCAGTACTTC
v_call: TRBV6-1; clone_size: NA; j_call: TRBJ2-7; d_call: TRBD2; cdr3_aa: CASSEAPTSGSYEQYF; cdr3_nt: TGTGCCAGCAGTGAAGCTCCGACTAGCGGGAGTTACGAGCAGTACTTC
v_call: TRBV7-9; clone_size: once; j_call: TRBJ2-7; d_call: TRBD1; cdr3_aa: CASSQTGGAPYEQYF; cdr3_nt: TGTGCCAGCAGCCAGACAGGGGGCGCGCCCTACGAGCAGTACTTC
v_call: TRBV19; clone_size: few; j_call: TRBJ1-5; d_call: NA; cdr3_aa: CASSRIGNQPQHF; cdr3_nt: TGTGCCAGTAGTAGGATCGGGAATCAGCCCCAGCATTTT
v_call: TRBV10-2; clone_size: NA; j_call: TRBJ2-3; d_call: NA; cdr3_aa: CASRPDRTRTDTQYF; cdr3_nt: TGCGCCAGCAGACCTGACAGAACCCGCACAGATACGCAGTATTTT
v_call: TRBV27; clone_size: NA; j_call: TRBJ1-6; d_call: NA; cdr3_aa: CASRPAGVGVNSPLHF; cdr3_nt: TGTGCCAGCAGGCCGGCCGGAGTAGGCGTGAATTCACCCCTCCACTTT
v_call: TRBV10-3; clone_size: NA; j_call: TRBJ2-7; d_call: TRBD2; cdr3_aa: CAIRGTSDEQYF; cdr3_nt: TGTGCCATCAGGGGGACTAGCGACGAGCAGTACTTC
v_call: TRBV28; clone_size: NA; j_call: TRBJ2-7; d_call: TRBD1; cdr3_aa: CASSSPGQGAYEQYF; cdr3_nt: TGTGCCAGCAGTTCCCCGGGACAGGGGGCCTACGAGCAGTACTTC
v_call: TRBV19; clone_size: NA; j_call: TRBJ2-2; d_call: NA; cdr3_aa: CASSIDPPGGRVITGELFF; cdr3_nt: TGTGCCAGTAGTATAGATCCTCCCGGTGGCAGGGTAATCACCGGGGAGCTGTTTTTT
v_call: TRBV19; clone_size: once; j_call: TRBJ1-2; d_call: NA; cdr3_aa: CASSPRGDGYTF; cdr3_nt: TGTGCCAGTAGTCCACGGGGAGATGGCTACACCTTC
v_call: TRBV4-3; clone_size: NA; j_call: TRBJ1-2; d_call: TRBD1; cdr3_aa: CASSQEGTGGLGYTF; cdr3_nt: TGCGCCAGCAGCCAAGAAGGTACAGGGGGACTTGGCTACACCTTC
v_call: TRBV7-2; clone_size: NA; j_call: TRBJ1-3; d_call: NA; cdr3_aa: CASSSWTVPLGNTIYF; cdr3_nt: TGTGCCAGCAGCTCCTGGACGGTCCCTCTCGGAAACACCATATATTTT
v_call: TRBV9; clone_size: once; j_call: TRBJ2-3; d_call: NA; cdr3_aa: CASSVVYGDTQYF; cdr3_nt: TGTGCCAGCAGCGTTGTGTATGGCGATACGCAGTATTTT
v_call: TRBV18; clone_size: NA; j_call: TRBJ2-3; d_call: NA; cdr3_aa: CASSPSFPGETDTQYF; cdr3_nt: TGTGCCAGCTCGCCCTCCTTCCCGGGGGAGACAGATACGCAGTATTTT
v_call: TRBV11-3; clone_size: NA; j_call: TRBJ1-3; d_call: TRBD1; cdr3_aa: CASSLDRDSGKSGNTIYF; cdr3_nt: TGTGCCAGCAGCTTAGACCGGGACAGCGGTAAATCTGGAAACACCATATATTTT
v_call: TRBV5-8; clone_size: NA; j_call: TRBJ1-5; d_call: TRBD1; cdr3_aa: CASSGQGGNQPQHF; cdr3_nt: TGTGCCAGCAGCGGACAGGGCGGGAATCAGCCCCAGCATTTT
v_call: TRBV4-3; clone_size: NA; j_call: TRBJ2-1; d_call: NA; cdr3_aa: CASSHGLDNEQFF; cdr3_nt: TGCGCCAGCAGCCATGGCCTAGACAATGAGCAGTTCTTC
v_call: TRBV6-5; clone_size: once; j_call: TRBJ2-5; d_call: NA; cdr3_aa: CASSFGETQYF; cdr3_nt: TGTGCCAGCAGTTTCGGGGAGACCCAGTACTTC
v_call: TRBV7-2; clone_size: NA; j_call: TRBJ2-7; d_call: NA; cdr3_aa: CASSADAYEQYF; cdr3_nt: TGTGCCAGCAGCGCAGACGCCTACGAGCAGTACTTC
v_call: TRBV6-5; clone_size: NA; j_call: TRBJ2-3; d_call: TRBD2; cdr3_aa: CASSSGLAGVQDTQYF; cdr3_nt: TGTGCCAGCAGTTCGGGACTAGCGGGAGTTCAGGATACGCAGTATTTT
v_call: TRBV5-1; clone_size: NA; j_call: TRBJ2-2; d_call: TRBD2; cdr3_aa: CASSFGTSDTGELFF; cdr3_nt: TGCGCCAGCAGCTTCGGGACTAGCGACACCGGGGAGCTGTTTTTT
v_call: TRBV30; clone_size: NA; j_call: TRBJ1-5; d_call: NA; cdr3_aa: CAWSSGSGHQPQHF; cdr3_nt: TGTGCCTGGAGTTCGGGGTCGGGGCATCAGCCCCAGCATTTT
v_call: TRBV13; clone_size: NA; j_call: TRBJ1-2; d_call: NA; cdr3_aa: CASSLGTPQGGYGYTF; cdr3_nt: TGTGCCAGCAGCTTAGGAACCCCCCAAGGGGGCTATGGCTACACCTTC
v_call: TRBV7-2; clone_size: NA; j_call: TRBJ2-3; d_call: NA; cdr3_aa: CASSWMTLGSTDTQYF; cdr3_nt: TGTGCCAGCAGCTGGATGACCCTTGGCTCCACAGATACGCAGTATTTT
v_call: TRBV9; clone_size: NA; j_call: TRBJ2-7; d_call: NA; cdr3_aa: CASSVDGWTYEQYF; cdr3_nt: TGTGCCAGCAGCGTAGATGGCTGGACCTACGAGCAGTACTTC
v_call: TRBV21-1; clone_size: NA; j_call: TRBJ2-7; d_call: NA; cdr3_aa: CASRYVRGLYEQYF; cdr3_nt: TGTGCCAGCAGATATGTCAGGGGGCTCTACGAGCAGTACTTC
v_call: TRBV9; clone_size: NA; j_call: TRBJ2-5; d_call: TRBD1; cdr3_aa: CASSARGDSQETQYF; cdr3_nt: TGTGCCAGCAGCGCACGAGGGGACAGTCAAGAGACCCAGTACTTC
v_call: TRBV7-2; clone_size: NA; j_call: TRBJ2-5; d_call: NA; cdr3_aa: CASSREQTRQETQYF; cdr3_nt: TGTGCCAGCAGCAGGGAACAGACGCGCCAAGAGACCCAGTACTTC
v_call: TRBV5-6; clone_size: NA; j_call: TRBJ2-7; d_call: TRBD1; cdr3_aa: CASSPKGQEYEQYF; cdr3_nt: TGTGCCAGCAGCCCTAAGGGACAGGAATACGAGCAGTACTTC
v_call: TRBV18; clone_size: NA; j_call: TRBJ2-1; d_call: NA; cdr3_aa: CASSSRTAMSSYNEQFF; cdr3_nt: TGTGCCAGCTCATCTCGGACCGCGATGAGCTCCTACAATGAGCAGTTCTTC
v_call: TRBV25-1; clone_size: NA; j_call: TRBJ2-1; d_call: TRBD2; cdr3_aa: CASTPGGGNNEQFF; cdr3_nt: TGTGCCAGCACCCCGGGAGGGGGGAACAATGAGCAGTTCTTC
v_call: TRBV5-5; clone_size: NA; j_call: TRBJ2-7; d_call: NA; cdr3_aa: CASSLDMSSYEQYF; cdr3_nt: TGTGCCAGCAGCTTGGATATGAGCTCCTACGAGCAGTACTTC
v_call: TRBV7-2; clone_size: NA; j_call: TRBJ2-7; d_call: TRBD1; cdr3_aa: CASSLDRQLGNYEQYF; cdr3_nt: TGTGCCAGCAGCTTGGACAGGCAACTTGGTAACTACGAGCAGTACTTC
v_call: TRBV7-9; clone_size: NA; j_call: TRBJ1-1; d_call: TRBD1; cdr3_aa: CASTSGGRNAEAFF; cdr3_nt: TGTGCCAGCACCTCAGGGGGGAGGAACGCTGAAGCTTTCTTT
v_call: TRBV30; clone_size: NA; j_call: TRBJ1-5; d_call: TRBD1; cdr3_aa: CAWSAGTGLDSNQPQHF; cdr3_nt: TGTGCCTGGAGTGCCGGGACAGGACTTGATAGCAATCAGCCCCAGCATTTT
v_call: TRBV7-3; clone_size: NA; j_call: TRBJ2-3; d_call: NA; cdr3_aa: CASRGMRTTNTDTQYF; cdr3_nt: TGTGCCAGCAGGGGGATGAGGACTACCAACACAGATACGCAGTATTTT
v_call: TRBV7-9; clone_size: NA; j_call: TRBJ2-7; d_call: TRBD2; cdr3_aa: CASSLDLGTSGSYEQYF; cdr3_nt: TGTGCCAGCAGCTTGGACCTGGGGACTAGCGGCTCCTACGAGCAGTACTTC
v_call: TRBV11-3; clone_size: NA; j_call: TRBJ1-2; d_call: NA; cdr3_aa: CASSLVPGEDYGYTF; cdr3_nt: TGTGCCAGCAGCTTAGTGCCAGGGGAAGACTATGGCTACACCTTC
v_call: TRBV5-1; clone_size: NA; j_call: TRBJ2-5; d_call: TRBD1; cdr3_aa: CASSSTGVQETQYF; cdr3_nt: TGCGCCAGCAGCTCGACAGGGGTTCAAGAGACCCAGTACTTC
v_call: TRBV19; clone_size: NA; j_call: TRBJ2-1; d_call: TRBD2; cdr3_aa: CASSIGYSGGSDLNEQFF; cdr3_nt: TGTGCCAGTAGTATAGGTTATAGCGGGGGGTCCGACCTCAATGAGCAGTTCTTC
v_call: TRBV14; clone_size: NA; j_call: TRBJ2-5; d_call: NA; cdr3_aa: CASSQRAGGGETQYF; cdr3_nt: TGTGCCAGCAGCCAGCGGGCAGGGGGGGGAGAGACCCAGTACTTC
v_call: TRBV5-4; clone_size: NA; j_call: TRBJ2-5; d_call: NA; cdr3_aa: CASSLDTPKETQYF; cdr3_nt: TGTGCCAGCAGCTTGGACACGCCCAAAGAGACCCAGTACTTC
v_call: TRBV19; clone_size: NA; j_call: TRBJ2-1; d_call: NA; cdr3_aa: CASSTTGNEQFF; cdr3_nt: TGTGCCAGTAGTACGACAGGCAATGAGCAGTTCTTC
v_call: TRBV6-5; clone_size: NA; j_call: TRBJ2-5; d_call: NA; cdr3_aa: CASSTPPSGTQYF; cdr3_nt: TGTGCCAGCAGCACCCCGCCCTCGGGGACCCAGTACTTC
v_call: TRBV19; clone_size: NA; j_call: TRBJ1-1; d_call: NA; cdr3_aa: CASSPGGQNTEAFF; cdr3_nt: TGTGCCAGTAGTCCCGGGGGACAGAACACTGAAGCTTTCTTT
v_call: TRBV5-5; clone_size: NA; j_call: TRBJ1-4; d_call: NA; cdr3_aa: CASSPALAGGKLFF; cdr3_nt: TGTGCCAGCAGTCCGGCTCTGGCTGGCGGGAAACTGTTTTTT
v_call: TRBV11-3; clone_size: NA; j_call: TRBJ1-2; d_call: NA; cdr3_aa: CASSGRPRAVHGYTF; cdr3_nt: TGTGCCAGCAGCGGCCGGCCCAGGGCCGTCCATGGCTACACCTTC